The subject of this entry is one TCR beta chain. Its antigen is unidentified. Sequencing templates came from extracted RNA that was reverse transcribed into cDNA. TCRdb's copy holds only in-frame clones and misses some; the assay was immunoSEQ multiplex PCR. The data contain over 120,000 clones, roughly 46% of them seen just once; the ten biggest clones take up less than 1%. These data come from a study of CD8+ T cells in alopecia areata. Study results and limitations: Relative to mice, TCR sharing across patients was less clear, a difference possibly HLA-related. Normal scalp had lower clonality than lesional scalp, with alopecia totalis/universalis lesions showing this most strongly.

Trimming left V 0 bases short and J 0 bases short, with 18 bases between. The CDR3 runs to 19 residues. Germline assignment: CDR1 LGHNA and CDR2 YSLEER. The specimen was CD4+ T cells sorted from blood, collected at week 0. The sequence came from a human donor with alopecia areata. V gene TRBV4-3 combines with J gene TRBJ1-5, with a tentative D call TRBD1 (5 bases). CDR3 coding DNA: TGCGCCAGCAGCCAAGAATTGGTACGGGGCGGGAATAGCAATCAGCCCCAGCATTTT. It codes for CASSQELVRGGNSNQPQHF.